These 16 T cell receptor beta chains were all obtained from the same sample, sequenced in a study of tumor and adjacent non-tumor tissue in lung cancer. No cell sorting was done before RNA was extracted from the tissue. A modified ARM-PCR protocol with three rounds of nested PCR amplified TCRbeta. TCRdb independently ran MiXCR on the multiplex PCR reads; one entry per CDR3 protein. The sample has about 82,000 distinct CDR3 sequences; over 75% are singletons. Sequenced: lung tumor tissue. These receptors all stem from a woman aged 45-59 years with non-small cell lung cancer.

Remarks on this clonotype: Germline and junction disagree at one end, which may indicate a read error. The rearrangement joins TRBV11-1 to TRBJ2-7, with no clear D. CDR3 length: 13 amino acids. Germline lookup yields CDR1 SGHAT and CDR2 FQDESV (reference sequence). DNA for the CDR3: TGCGCCAGCAGCCTTGGGCAGGCCTACGGGCAGTACTTC. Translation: CASSLGQAYGQYF.

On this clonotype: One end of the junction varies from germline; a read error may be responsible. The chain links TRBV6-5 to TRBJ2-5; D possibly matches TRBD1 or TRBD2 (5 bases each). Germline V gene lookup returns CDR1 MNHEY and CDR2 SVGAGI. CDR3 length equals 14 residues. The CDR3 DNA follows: TGTACCAGCAGACCCGGGGCAGTCCAAGAGACCCAGTACTTC. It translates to CTSRPGAVQETQYF.

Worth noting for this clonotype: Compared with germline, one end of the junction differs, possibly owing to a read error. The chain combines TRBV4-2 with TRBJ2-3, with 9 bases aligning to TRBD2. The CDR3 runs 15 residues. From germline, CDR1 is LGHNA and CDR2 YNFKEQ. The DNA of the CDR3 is TGTGCCAGCAACCAAGAACTCGCGGGAGGGTATACGCAGTATTTT. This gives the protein CASNQELAGGYTQYF.

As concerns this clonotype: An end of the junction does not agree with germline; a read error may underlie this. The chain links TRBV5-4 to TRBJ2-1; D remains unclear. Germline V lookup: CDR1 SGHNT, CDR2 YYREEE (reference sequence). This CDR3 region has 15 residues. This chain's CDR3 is CASSFSITRRNGQFF. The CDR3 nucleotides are TGTGCCAGCAGCTTTTCTATCACCCGAAGAAATGGGCAGTTCTTC.

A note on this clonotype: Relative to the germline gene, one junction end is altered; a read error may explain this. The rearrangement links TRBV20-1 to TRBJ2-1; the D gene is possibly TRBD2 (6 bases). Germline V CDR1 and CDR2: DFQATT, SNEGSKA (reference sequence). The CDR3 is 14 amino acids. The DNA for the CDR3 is TGCAGTGCTAGATGGGGGGAAATGTACGATGAGCAGTTCTTT. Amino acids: CSARWGEMYDEQFF.

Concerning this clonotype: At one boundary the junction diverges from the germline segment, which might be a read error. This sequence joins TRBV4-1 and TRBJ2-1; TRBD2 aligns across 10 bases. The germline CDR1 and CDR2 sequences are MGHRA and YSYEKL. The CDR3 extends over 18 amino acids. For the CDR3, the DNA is TGCGGCAGCAGCCCGGGACTAGCGAGCTTCAGTTCCTACAATGAGCAGTTCTTC. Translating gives CGSSPGLASFSSYNEQFF.

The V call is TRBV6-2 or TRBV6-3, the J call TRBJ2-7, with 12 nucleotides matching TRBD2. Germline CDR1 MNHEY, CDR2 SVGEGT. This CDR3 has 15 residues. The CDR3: CVSSYGTSGSPEQYF. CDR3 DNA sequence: TGTGTCAGTAGTTACGGGACTAGCGGGTCACCCGAGCAGTACTTC.

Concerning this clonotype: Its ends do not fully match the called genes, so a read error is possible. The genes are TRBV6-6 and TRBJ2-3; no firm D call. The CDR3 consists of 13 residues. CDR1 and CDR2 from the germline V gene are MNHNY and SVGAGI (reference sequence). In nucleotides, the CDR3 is TGTGCCAGCACTCTCCCGGGCACAAATACGCAGTATTTT. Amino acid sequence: CASTLPGTNTQYF.

CDR3: CSDGVGPSTDTQYF. CDR3 DNA sequence: TGCAGCGATGGGGTCGGGCCCTCTACAGATACGCAGTATTTT. This chain joins TRBV29-1 and TRBJ2-3; D gene unclear. Germline loops: CDR1 SQVTM, CDR2 ANQGSEA. CDR3 length: 14 residues. Trimming took off 7 bases at V and 3 bases at J, with 17 bases between the two ends.

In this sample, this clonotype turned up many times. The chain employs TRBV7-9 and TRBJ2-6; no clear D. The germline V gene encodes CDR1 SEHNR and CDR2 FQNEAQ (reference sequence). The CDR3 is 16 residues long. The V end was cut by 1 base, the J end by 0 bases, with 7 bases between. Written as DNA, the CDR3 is TGTGCCAGCAGCTTAGTTCCAGGCTCTGGGGCCAACGTCCTGACTTTC. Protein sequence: CASSLVPGSGANVLTF.

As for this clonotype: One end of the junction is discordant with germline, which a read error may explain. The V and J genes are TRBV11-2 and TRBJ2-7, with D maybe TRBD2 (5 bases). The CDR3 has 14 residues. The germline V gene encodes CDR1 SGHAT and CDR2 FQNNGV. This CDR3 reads CASSSSGSTNEQYF. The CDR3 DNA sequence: TGTGCCAGTAGCTCGAGTGGGAGTACCAATGAGCAGTACTTC. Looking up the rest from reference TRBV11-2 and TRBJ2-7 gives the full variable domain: EAGVAQSPRYKIIEKRQSVAFWCNPISGHATLYWYQQILGQGPKLLIQFQNNGVVDDSQLPKDRFSAERLKGVDSTLKIQPAKLEDSAVYLCASSSSGSTNEQYFGPGTRLTVT.

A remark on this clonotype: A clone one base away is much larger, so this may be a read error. The CDR3 nucleotides read TGCAGTGCTTTTAGCACAGATACGCTGTATTTT. Protein: CSAFSTDTLYF. V and J are TRBV20-1 and TRBJ2-3; D ambiguous. This CDR3 comprises 11 residues. CDR1 is DFQATT and CDR2 is SNEGSKA in the germline V gene (reference sequence).

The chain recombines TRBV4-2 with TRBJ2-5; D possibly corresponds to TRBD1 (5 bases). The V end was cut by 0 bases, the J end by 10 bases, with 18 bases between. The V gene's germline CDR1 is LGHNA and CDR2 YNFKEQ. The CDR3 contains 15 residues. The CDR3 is CASSQERESQGVQYF. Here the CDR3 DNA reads TGTGCCAGCAGCCAAGAAAGAGAGTCTCAAGGGGTCCAGTACTTC.

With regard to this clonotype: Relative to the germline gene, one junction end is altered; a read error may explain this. The CDR3 region is CASSTDGTEKIQYF. The CDR3 DNA reads TGTGCCAGCAGCACCGATGGGACAGAAAAGATTCAGTACTTC. The chain links TRBV12-3 or TRBV12-4 to TRBJ2-4; TRBD1 matches 7 bases. The CDR3 sequence is 14 residues long.

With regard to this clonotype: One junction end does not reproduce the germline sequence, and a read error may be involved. The CDR3 nucleotides read TGCAGCTCATCCGGGACAGGGCCTGGAAGCACCATATATTTT. As protein: CSSSGTGPGSTIYF. The V and J genes are TRBV29-1 and TRBJ1-3, with TRBD1 matching over 9 bases. Germline V gene sequence: CDR1 SQVTM, CDR2 ANQGSEA. The CDR3 covers 14 residues.

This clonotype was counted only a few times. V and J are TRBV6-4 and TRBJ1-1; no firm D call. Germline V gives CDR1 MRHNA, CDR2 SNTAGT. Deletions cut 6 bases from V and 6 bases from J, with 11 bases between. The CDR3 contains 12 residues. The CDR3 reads CASSEYNAEAFF. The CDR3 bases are TGTGCCAGCAGCGAATATAACGCTGAAGCTTTCTTT.